Given below is one T cell receptor beta chain in context. As yet, its antigen is unknown. As controls, healthy donors matched for age and sex were used. TEMRA cells underwent FACS enrichment and CD8+ and CD4+ T cells underwent negative isolation. Deletions cut 6 bases from V and 3 bases from J, with 12 bases between. CDR1 is SNHLY, CDR2 FYNNEI, per germline. CDR3 length equals 14 residues. This sample is drawn from a study of CD8 T cells in Susac syndrome. Study-wide results and limits: The number of individuals included in the study's TCR sequencing and HLA analysis was acknowledged as relatively small.

RNA in amounts of about 0.5 to 1 ug was reverse transcribed with random hexamers. TCRdb analysed the immunoSEQ multiplex PCR reads with MiXCR anew, one entry per CDR3 protein. The sample lists under 150,000 distinct CDR3 sequences, about 94% occurring once. The chain has TRBV2 and TRBJ2-1, with D maybe TRBD2 (6 bases). The source is a human donor in good health. The sequencing sample was made of CD8+ T cells from PBMCs. CDR3 DNA sequence: TGTGCCAGCAGGGCTGGTAGCGGCTACAATGAGCAGTTCTTC. The encoded protein is CASRAGSGYNEQFF.